A selection of T cell receptor beta chains follows, all from one sample in a study of T cell changes during pregnancy in multiple sclerosis. Libraries were prepared by immunoSEQ multiplex PCR; TCRdb keeps only in-frame clonotypes and omits some of them. The sample has around 68,000 clones; around 90% are singletons. The specimen comprised CD4+ T cells from peripheral blood mononuclear cells, sampled before pregnancy. These receptors came from a female donor with multiple sclerosis, enrolled in a pregnancy study. The CDR3 runs from the conserved cysteine through the conserved F or W.

j_call | v_call | cdr3_aa
TRBJ1-3 | TRBV12-5 | CASGLTDGNTIYF
TRBJ2-1 | TRBV4-1 | CASSQGVLAGEPYNEQFF
TRBJ1-4 | TRBV5-4 | CASSLEGARGEKLFF
TRBJ2-6 | TRBV27 | CASSPTVFGANVLTF
TRBJ2-2 | TRBV7-2 | CASRNQQGPNTGELFF
TRBJ2-3 | TRBV5-1 | CASSSGGTDTQYF
TRBJ1-1 | TRBV5-1 | CASSDKTGGNTEAFF
TRBJ1-2 | TRBV7-3 | CASSLGGANNYGYTF
TRBJ2-7 | TRBV6-5 | CASRGASGAPYEQYF
TRBJ1-2 | TRBV18 | CASSPGTANDNYGYTF
TRBJ1-5 | TRBV4-3 | CASSQEIGQPQHF
TRBJ2-3 | TRBV7-8 | CASSSRLAGGTDTQYF
TRBJ1-5 | TRBV30 | CAWSQFALSNQPQHF
TRBJ2-3 | TRBV7-2 | CASSVTSLSPDTQYF
TRBJ1-6 | TRBV2 | CASGVGQGINSPLHF
TRBJ1-1 | TRBV16 | CASSQSRSSEAFF